Listed here are 8 T cell receptor beta chains from one sample, sequenced in a study of blood T cell repertoires in COVID-19. The table came from immunoSEQ multiplex PCR; TCRdb's copy has only in-frame clones and leaves some out. The table has 95,000 to 150,000 clones, around 80% seen once. Sequenced material: peripheral blood. The receptors shown here come from a man aged 60-69 years with active or convalescent COVID-19.

The V gene is TRBV2, the J gene TRBJ1-1; no clear D gene. Trimming shortened V by 4 bases and J by 10 bases, and 16 bases separated the two germline ends. CDR3 size: 13 residues. Germline-derived CDR1 and CDR2 are SNHLY and FYNNEI. The CDR3 coding sequence is TGTGCCAGCAGTGTAGCACACGGGGAAAGAGCTTTCTTT. Residues: CASSVAHGERAFF.

V usage is TRBV2 and J usage is TRBJ1-2, with 8 bases aligning to TRBD1. CDR1 SNHLY and CDR2 FYNNEI come from the germline V gene. The CDR3 consists of 14 residues. Trimming took 2 bases from V and 5 from J; bases not matched to a gene: 4. The CDR3 bases are TGTGCCAGCAGTGAATGGACAGGGAGGTATGGCTACACCTTC. This gives the protein CASSEWTGRYGYTF.

The genes are TRBV9 and TRBJ2-5; TRBD2 matches at 9 bases. V lost 3 bases to trimming and J lost 3 bases; unmatched junction nucleotides: 6. The germline V gene encodes CDR1 SGDLS and CDR2 YYNGEE. CDR3 length: 15 amino acids. CDR3 bases: TGTGCCAGCAGCGCAAGCGGGGGGCCCGAAGAGACCCAGTACTTC. This sequence encodes CASSASGGPEETQYF.

This chain's CDR3 is CARALETQYF. DNA of the CDR3: TGTGCCAGAGCGTTGGAGACCCAGTACTTC. This chain links TRBV27 with TRBJ2-5; D is unclear. V shed 9 bases and J shed 5 bases, with 7 bases lying between them. Germline V gene lookup returns CDR1 MNHEY and CDR2 SMNVEV (reference sequence). The CDR3 has 10 residues.

V and J are TRBV10-3 and TRBJ1-1; D perhaps matches TRBD1 (5 bases). Germline V gene data show CDR1 as ENHRY and CDR2 as SYGVKD. CDR3 length equals 14 residues. The V end lost 5 bases, the J end lost 5 bases, and 15 bases lay between the germline ends. CDR3 region: CAISQGSLGTEAFF. For the CDR3, the DNA is TGTGCCATCAGTCAGGGTTCTCTAGGGACTGAAGCTTTCTTT.

This clone was detected only a few times. The chain has TRBV24-1 and TRBJ2-1, with 8 nucleotides matching TRBD1. CDR1 KGHDR and CDR2 SFDVKD come from the germline V gene. After removal of 1 base from V and 0 bases from J, the junction contained 7 bases not matched to a gene. The CDR3 extends over 18 amino acids. CDR3 region: CATSDFADRGGSYNEQFF. DNA for the CDR3: TGTGCCACCAGTGATTTTGCCGACAGGGGAGGCTCCTACAATGAGCAGTTCTTC.

The chain has TRBV7-2 and TRBJ2-3, with 7 bases aligning to TRBD2. CDR3 length: 13 residues. CDR1 and CDR2 (germline): SGHTA, FQGNSA. The V gene end was trimmed by 4 bases and the J gene end by 6 bases; junction bases not matched to a gene: 4. The CDR3 loop reads CASSSLGGDTQYF. The DNA of the CDR3 is TGTGCCAGCAGCTCACTGGGGGGGGATACGCAGTATTTT.

The V call is TRBV9, the J call TRBJ2-1; weak D call: TRBD1 (6 bases). The CDR3 runs 15 residues. Per germline, CDR1 SGDLS and CDR2 YYNGEE. Trimming cost V 2 bases and J 4 bases, with 13 bases left between them. The CDR3 DNA follows: TGTGCCAGCAGCGTCCGGGACATGAGGTACAATGAGCAGTTCTTC. Translated: CASSVRDMRYNEQFF.